These 6 T cell receptor beta chains were sequenced from one sample in a study of immune evolution from preneoplasia to lung adenocarcinoma. Clones were sequenced by immunoSEQ multiplex PCR, and TCRdb holds only the in-frame ones, with some missing. The sample records roughly 5,200 clones, around 80% being singletons. The sequenced sample was FFPE normal lung tissue adjacent to the tumor. All receptors derive from a person between 45 and 75 years old with lung adenocarcinoma.

The chain is built from TRBV7-2 and TRBJ2-1, with 8 positions matching TRBD2. Germline assignment: CDR1 SGHTA and CDR2 FQGNSA. The CDR3 is 15 residues long. The junction had 6 bases not matched to a gene; V was cut back by 1 base and J by 7 bases. In DNA form, the CDR3 reads TGTGCCAGCAGCTTAGTCGCGGGAGGAGGTAATGAGCAGTTCTTC. Encoded protein: CASSLVAGGGNEQFF.

The J gene is TRBJ1-4, the V gene TRBV7-9, with TRBD1 matching 7 bases. V dropped 1 base and J dropped 5; count of bases not matched to a gene: 4. The CDR3 length is 15 residues. Germline CDR1 and CDR2: SEHNR and FQNEAQ (reference sequence). The CDR3, as DNA: TGTGCCAGCAGCTTAGAGACAGGGCCCAATGAAAAACTGTTTTTT. Residues: CASSLETGPNEKLFF.

This clone appeared a few times. V and J are TRBV11-3 and TRBJ2-3; D remains unclear. The V gene lost 10 bases and the J gene lost 5 bases, with 7 bases spanning the gap. CDR3 size: 10 residues. Germline values: CDR1 SGHNT, CDR2 YENEEA. The CDR3, as DNA: TGTGCCACCGGTAGAGATACGCAGTATTTT. Translating it yields CATGRDTQYF.

The chain recombines TRBV30 with TRBJ2-7; D call uncertain. Germline V CDR1 and CDR2: GTSNPN, SVGIG (reference sequence). This CDR3 has 12 amino acids. V shed 2 bases and J shed 0 bases, with 5 bases lying between them. The DNA for the CDR3 is TGTGCCTGGAGTACATTCTCCTACGAGCAGTACTTC. Protein: CAWSTFSYEQYF.

This clone was detected only once. The rearrangement joins TRBV29-1 to TRBJ1-1; unclear D gene. The germline gives CDR1 SQVTM, CDR2 ANQGSEA. V dropped 6 bases and J dropped 2 bases, with 4 bases sitting between them. The CDR3 has 10 amino acids. CDR3: CSVLNTEAFF. The DNA of the CDR3 is TGCAGCGTCTTAAACACTGAAGCTTTCTTT.

The chain is built from TRBV11-3 and TRBJ2-2, with 7 bases matching TRBD2. CDR3 size: 16 residues. Germline V lookup: CDR1 SGHNT, CDR2 YENEEA. J was trimmed by 0 bases and V by 2 bases; bases with no gene match: 3. The CDR3 sequence is CASSLNLAANTGELFF. The CDR3, as DNA: TGTGCCAGCAGCTTAAATCTAGCGGCGAACACCGGGGAGCTGTTTTTT.